The entry below gives a single T cell receptor (beta chain) sequence along with its context. The entry originates in a study of T cell clones after liver transplantation. Background on the study: Samples came from ITN030ST, which attempted immunosuppression withdrawal within 2 years of liver transplantation. Third-party-reactive TCRbeta sequences from pre-transplant mixed lymphocyte reactions served as antigen-independent comparators.

Profiled with immunoSEQ multiplex PCR; TCRdb holds only in-frame clones, not every one. This table has tens of thousands of clones, about 90% appearing once. The CDR3 covers 17 residues. Germline loops: CDR1 SGHRS, CDR2 YFSETQ. V was pared by 2 bases and J by 0 bases, with 17 bases between. The sequence was obtained from a human patient who received a liver transplant. Some T cells may arise from the graft donor. This material consisted of CD8+ T cells from blood, taken 12 months after liver transplant. The gene calls are TRBV5-1 and TRBJ1-1; weak D call: TRBD1 (5 bases). The CDR3 DNA reads as TGCGCCAGCAGCTTATACACCCCCGGGACGATGAACACTGAAGCTTTCTTT. Translated, it gives CASSLYTPGTMNTEAFF.